This entry lists 16 T cell receptor beta chains sequenced from one sample in a study of tumor-infiltrating lymphocytes in primary liver carcinoma. The source material, roughly 20-31 mg of unsorted bulk tissue, was used to co-extract RNA and DNA. With a constant-region primer, TCR beta cDNA was made from around 530 ng of total RNA. The TCR beta library was amplified through three nested multiplex PCR rounds in a modified ARM-PCR procedure. Both of the initial two PCR rounds ran for around 9 cycles and employed TRBV1-TRBV30 forward primers alongside a C-beta reverse primer. TCRdb reanalysed the multiplex PCR reads using MiXCR and keeps one entry per CDR3 protein. The data hold about 120,000 distinct CDR3 sequences, with around 70% observed a single time. Sequenced sample: tumor-adjacent normal liver tissue. These receptors came from a woman aged 55-70 years with primary liver carcinoma and hepatitis B virus infection.

In the case of this clonotype: A much bigger clone sits one base away, suggesting this may be a read error. The chain recombines TRBV30 with TRBJ2-7; maybe TRBD2 (5 bases). The CDR3 runs to 15 residues. Trimming removed 2 bases at V and 4 bases at J, with 18 bases between. Per the germline V gene, CDR1 is GTSNPN and CDR2 is SVGIG (reference sequence). The CDR3 DNA reads TGTGCCTGGAGTTCCCCGAGGGCAGGCCGATACGAGCAGTACTTC. Protein product: CAWSSPRAGRYEQYF.

The count of this clonotype is one. The CDR3 carries no conserved terminal phenylalanine or tryptophan, so it likely arises from a read error. The chain links TRBV4-3 to TRBJ2-1; weak D call: TRBD2 (6 bases). The CDR3 spans 16 residues. Germline loops: CDR1 LGHNA, CDR2 YSLEER. The CDR3, as DNA: TGCGCCAGCAGCCAAGATGCGGGAAGCTCCTACGATGAGCAGTTCCTC. This codes for CASSQDAGSSYDEQFL.

J is TRBJ1-1 and V is TRBV29-1; D perhaps matches TRBD1 (5 bases). In germline, CDR1 is SQVTM, CDR2 ANQGSEA. V lost 7 bases and J lost 7, with 16 bases in between. There are 12 residues in the CDR3. Written as DNA, the CDR3 is TGCAGCGCGCCGGCTCCGGACATTGAAGCTTTCTTT. The encoded protein is CSAPAPDIEAFF.

As for this clonotype: This sequence may be a read error, since a much larger clone differs from it by one base. The chain links TRBV30 to TRBJ1-2, with unresolved D. Germline CDR1 reads GTSNPN; CDR2 reads SVGIG (reference sequence). V lost 4 bases and J 5 bases, leaving 20 bases between the germline ends. This CDR3 region has 15 residues. This CDR3 is CAWNPARRTRYGYTF. Here the CDR3 DNA reads TGTGCCTGGAATCCAGCCAGACGAACACGTTATGGCTACACCTTC.

With regard to this clonotype: One junction end does not reproduce the germline sequence, and a read error may be involved. The chain couples TRBV5-5 to TRBJ2-2, with D perhaps given as TRBD1 or TRBD2 (5 bases each). CDR1 is SGHKS and CDR2 is YYEKEE in the germline V gene (reference sequence). The CDR3 covers 15 residues. The CDR3 protein is CASTLFVQGTGELFF. CDR3 sequence (DNA): TGTGCCAGCACCTTGTTTGTGCAGGGTACCGGGGAGCTATTTTTT.

As concerns this clonotype: The germline gene is not matched at one end of the junction; a read error may be the cause. The J gene is TRBJ2-3, the V gene TRBV11-2, with unresolved D. This CDR3 comprises 17 residues. CDR1 is SGHAT and CDR2 is FQNNGV in the germline V gene. CDR3 DNA sequence: TGTGCCGGCAGCTTAGTACTCTTGGACCTGAAGACGGATACGCAGTATTTT. Protein product: CAGSLVLLDLKTDTQYF.

As to this clonotype: The conserved phenylalanine or tryptophan is not found at the CDR3 terminus, so this likely reflects a read error. Because the CDR3's place on the DNA is in doubt, the DNA is left out and the CDR3 is given as listed by TCRdb. The chain uses TRBV11-2 and TRBJ2-7; the table's D call, TRBD2, was not checked against the DNA. In germline, CDR1 is SGHAT, CDR2 FQNNGV. With termini counted, the CDR3 has 11 amino acids. The CDR3 loop reads CASSSTSTLEY.

This chain connects TRBV11-2 to TRBJ2-3, with D unresolved. Trimming took off 5 bases at V and 4 bases at J, with 22 bases between the two ends. The length of the CDR3 is 17 residues. Germline V gene data show CDR1 as SGHAT and CDR2 as FQNNGV. CDR3 in amino acids: CASSPSFGRTNSDTQYF. The CDR3 nucleotides are TGTGCCAGCAGCCCGTCCTTTGGACGTACCAATTCAGATACGCAGTATTTT.

About this clonotype: A much bigger clone sits one base away, suggesting this may be a read error. V and J are TRBV28 and TRBJ2-5; weak D call: TRBD2 (6 bases). The germline V gene encodes CDR1 MDHEN and CDR2 SYDVKM. This CDR3 contains 14 residues. Trimming cost V 6 bases and J 6 bases, with 17 bases left between them. CDR3 DNA sequence: TGTGCCAGCAGCCGACCGGAGGGCGTGAAGACCCAGTACTTC. It encodes CASSRPEGVKTQYF. Looking up the rest from reference TRBV28 and TRBJ2-5 gives the full variable domain: DVKVTQSSRYLVKRTGEKVFLECVQDMDHENMFWYRQDPGLGLRLIYFSYDVKMKEKGDIPEGYSVSREKKERFSLILESASTNQTSMYLCASSRPEGVKTQYFGPGTRLLVL.

To note about this clonotype: It is likely a read error, because the conserved phenylalanine at the end of the CDR3 is missing. The rearrangement links TRBV5-6 to TRBJ2-5; perhaps TRBD2 as D (5 bases). This CDR3 is built from 13 residues. From germline, CDR1 is SGHDT and CDR2 YYEEEE. In DNA form, the CDR3 reads TGTGCCAGCAGCTTGGGGGGAGAGGAGACTCAGTACTAC. The encoded protein is CASSLGGEETQYY.

This clonotype has just one count. This may stem from a read error, because a much larger clone lies one nucleotide away. The genes are TRBV28 and TRBJ2-7, with TRBD2 matching 9 bases. CDR1 and CDR2 (germline): MDHEN, SYDVKM. The CDR3 spans 15 residues. CDR3 DNA sequence: TGTGTCAGCAGTTATCTAGCGGGAAGCTCCTACGAGCAGTACTTC. This translates into CVSSYLAGSSYEQYF.

This clonotype was detected many times. The chain couples TRBV7-8 to TRBJ2-2, with no clear D. V lost 0 bases and J 7 bases, leaving 12 bases between the germline ends. This CDR3 is 15 amino acids long. The V gene's germline CDR1 is SGHVS and CDR2 FQNEAQ. CDR3: CASSLALLWGGELFF. CDR3 DNA sequence: TGTGCCAGCAGCTTAGCGTTATTATGGGGCGGGGAGCTGTTTTTT.

This clonotype has only a few counts. Since a much larger clone is just one base distant, this may be a read error. The chain recombines TRBV10-3 with TRBJ2-7; a possible D gene is TRBD2 (5 bases). V was pared by 2 bases and J by 9 bases, with 17 bases between. The CDR3 runs 14 residues. Germline-derived CDR1 and CDR2 are ENHRY and SYGVKD. CDR3 DNA: TGTGCCATCAGTGAGGGGTCATTCGGGAACGGGCAGTACTTC. It encodes CAISEGSFGNGQYF.

The gene calls are TRBV11-2 and TRBJ2-7; the D gene is possibly TRBD2 (7 bases). Near its end, the DNA agrees better with TRBJ2-1, so the J call may be wrong. This CDR3 spans 17 amino acids. The germline V gene encodes CDR1 SGHAT and CDR2 FQNNGV. CDR3 bases: TGTGCCAGCATCCCCCAGAGGGGGGGGAGCTCCTACAATGAGCAGTTCTTC. Protein: CASIPQRGGSSYNEQFF.

Of note for this clonotype: This sequence may be a read error, since a much larger clone differs from it by one base. This chain connects TRBV5-1 to TRBJ2-1; D perhaps matches TRBD1 (5 bases). CDR1 and CDR2 (germline): SGHRS, YFSETQ. Trimming cost V 0 bases and J 7 bases, with 14 bases left between them. The CDR3 runs to 15 residues. CDR3 coding DNA: TGCGCCAGCAGCTTGGTTGTCGGACACGGGAATGAGCAGTTCTTC. Translated, it gives CASSLVVGHGNEQFF.

This clonotype came up many times. The chain has TRBV6-5 and TRBJ1-2; 12 bases match TRBD1. Germline V gives CDR1 MNHEY, CDR2 SVGAGI. With V trimmed by 6 bases and J by 9 bases, 5 bases remained unmatched. CDR3 length equals 13 residues. The DNA of the CDR3 is TGTGCCAGCAGGAAAGGGACAGGGGGCAGCTACACCTTC. This sequence encodes CASRKGTGGSYTF.